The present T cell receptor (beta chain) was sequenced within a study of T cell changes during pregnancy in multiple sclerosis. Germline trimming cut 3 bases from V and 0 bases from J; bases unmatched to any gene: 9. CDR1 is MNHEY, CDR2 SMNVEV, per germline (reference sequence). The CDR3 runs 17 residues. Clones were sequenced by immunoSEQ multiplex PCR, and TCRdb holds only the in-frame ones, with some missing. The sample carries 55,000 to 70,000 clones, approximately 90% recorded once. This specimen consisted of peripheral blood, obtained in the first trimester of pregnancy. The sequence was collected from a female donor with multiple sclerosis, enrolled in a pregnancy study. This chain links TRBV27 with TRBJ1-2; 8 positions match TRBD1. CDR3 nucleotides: TGTGCCAGCAGTTTGCCGGACAGGGATCGATCTAACTATGGCTACACCTTC. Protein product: CASSLPDRDRSNYGYTF.